This T cell receptor beta chain emerged from a study of blood T cell repertoires in COVID-19. As for the study in general: Acute and convalescent COVID-19 specimens originated in the United States, Italy and Spain. Sources were T cells, B-cell-depleted T cells, or PBMCs; the material itself was cDNA or gDNA.

Authors' methods: Reference gene primer amplification gave nucleated cell count estimates. The repertoire was sequenced with immunoSEQ multiplex PCR; TCRdb's copy has only in-frame clones and lacks some. V and J calls and clone size are as listed in that table; D and trimming were resolved from the DNA. The top ten clones hold about 15% of a sample with 40,000 to 60,000 clones, more than 75% of them seen once. Sequencing was done on a sample of peripheral blood. This receptor was identified in a human donor in a cohort sampled during active COVID-19.

CDR3 bases: TGTGCCGTCGGGACTAGCCATGAGCAGTTCTTC. This sequence encodes CAVGTSHEQFF. The chain has TRBV2 and TRBJ2-1, with 9 bases fitting TRBD2. V trimming: 11 bases; J trimming: 8 bases; junction bases outside the gene matches: 4. Germline V gene data show CDR1 as SNHLY and CDR2 as FYNNEI. The CDR3 loop spans 11 amino acids.